Below are 9 T cell receptor beta chains sequenced from a single sample in a study of T-cell memory formation after mild COVID-19. MiXCR, applied by TCRdb to the 5' RACE reads, yields one record per CDR3 protein. The table has about 350,000 distinct CDR3 sequences, approximately 13% seen once. Specimen: PBMCs or a T cell subset sorted from them (not recorded which). The receptor source for this set is a man aged 18 to 29 who had mild COVID-19 (a few samples of this study predate the infection). Cell type and time point are not known.

This sequence joins TRBV5-1 and TRBJ2-5, with unresolved D. CDR1 SGHRS and CDR2 YFSETQ come from the germline V gene. Trimming stripped 0 bases from V and 4 bases from J, with 13 bases between. This CDR3 comprises 15 residues. CDR3 nucleotides: TGCGCCAGCAGCTTGGCCGGCGGAGAAACAGAGACCCAGTACTTC. Its translation: CASSLAGGETETQYF.

The chain joins TRBV3-1 to TRBJ2-7; D unresolved. Germline loops: CDR1 LGHDT, CDR2 YNNKEL (reference sequence). V lost 5 bases, J lost 1 base, and 9 bases lay in between. The CDR3 contains 13 residues. The DNA for the CDR3 is TGTGCCAGCAGCAAAGGGTTTTCCTACGAGCAGTACTTC. Protein sequence: CASSKGFSYEQYF.

This clonotype was detected once. This chain links TRBV28 with TRBJ2-5; 11 bases line up with TRBD1. The CDR3 loop spans 16 amino acids. With V trimmed by 3 bases and J by 4 bases, 7 bases remained unmatched. CDR1 is MDHEN, CDR2 SYDVKM, per germline. The CDR3 protein is CASSFTGQGGLETQYF. The CDR3 nucleotides read TGTGCCAGCAGTTTTACGGGACAGGGGGGATTAGAGACCCAGTACTTC.

The table lists this clonotype with a few counts. V usage is TRBV4-1 and J usage is TRBJ2-7; TRBD2 agrees at 9 bases. Germline CDR1 is MGHRA and CDR2 is YSYEKL. This CDR3 contains 18 residues. Trimming took 0 bases from V and 0 from J; bases not matched to a gene: 9. The CDR3 DNA is TGCGCCAGCAGCCAAGATTTGCCTAGCGGGGCGAGCTCCTACGAGCAGTACTTC. Its translation is CASSQDLPSGASSYEQYF.

This chain uses TRBV7-9 with TRBJ1-1, with TRBD1 as a possible D gene (5 bases). The V end lost 5 bases, the J end lost 5 bases, and 12 bases lay between the germline ends. The germline V gene has CDR1 SEHNR and CDR2 FQNEAQ (reference sequence). This CDR3 contains 13 residues. The CDR3 nucleotides read TGTGCCAGCAGCCAGCAGGGTGCGACTGAAGCTTTCTTT. Translation gives CASSQQGATEAFF.

The chain combines TRBV3-1 with TRBJ2-5; a weak D match, TRBD1 (5 bases). The CDR3 extends over 15 amino acids. V was cut by 0 bases and J by 4 bases, with 12 bases left in between. CDR1 and CDR2 (germline): LGHDT, YNNKEL (reference sequence). CDR3 amino acids: CASSQDLDTLETQYF. Written as DNA, the CDR3 is TGTGCCAGCAGCCAAGATCTGGACACCCTAGAGACCCAGTACTTC.

V is TRBV19 and J is TRBJ1-1; TRBD1 is a possible D gene (6 bases). Per the germline V gene, CDR1 is LNHDA and CDR2 is SQIVND (reference sequence). The V gene lost 6 bases and the J gene lost 5 bases, with 19 bases spanning the gap. There are 15 residues in the CDR3. CDR3 in amino acids: CASSSRRGVETEAFF. DNA of the CDR3: TGTGCCAGTAGCTCTAGAAGGGGGGTCGAGACTGAAGCTTTCTTT. Full variable domain (missing parts from reference TRBV19 and TRBJ1-1): DGGITQSPKYLFRKEGQNVTLSCEQNLNHDAMYWYRQDPGQGLRLIYYSQIVNDFQKGDIAEGYSVSREKKESFPLTVTSAQKNPTAFYLCASSSRRGVETEAFFGQGTRLTVV.

This clonotype was found many times. The gene calls are TRBV5-1 and TRBJ1-1; 7 bases line up with TRBD1. This CDR3 region has 14 residues. Germline loops: CDR1 SGHRS, CDR2 YFSETQ. V was pared by 4 bases and J by 3 bases, with 6 bases of the junction left unmatched. The CDR3: CASSLTGVDTEAFF. DNA for the CDR3: TGCGCCAGCAGCCTTACAGGGGTGGACACTGAAGCTTTCTTT.

The chain recombines TRBV7-9 with TRBJ2-4; D remains ambiguous. The CDR3 consists of 15 residues. With 5 bases removed from V and 3 bases from J, the gap between germline ends came to 14 bases. The germline gives CDR1 SEHNR, CDR2 FQNEAQ (reference sequence). The CDR3 region is CASSPIEGVKNIQYF. The CDR3 DNA reads as TGTGCCAGCAGCCCGATAGAAGGTGTCAAAAACATTCAGTACTTC.